This T cell receptor (beta chain) is from a study of cytomegalovirus exposure and HLA in healthy donors. At the level of the study: Findings of an earlier analysis included under 140 million unique TCR beta sequences from 180 million or so T cells. Study-wide findings and caveats: Previously analyzed data showed that most TCR beta V segments were productive at a frequency of about 87% or about 30%.

On this clone itself: No antigen is known for it.

This PCR relied on a set of 60 Vbeta primers and 13 Jbeta primers. The protocol was immunoSEQ multiplex PCR, while the TCRdb copy is restricted to in-frame clones and leaves out a portion. Altogether nearly 200,000 clones are present, 75% to 85% being singletons, with the ten largest covering around 6.3%. There are 13 residues in the CDR3. Germline V lookup: CDR1 SGHRS, CDR2 YFSETQ. With V trimmed by 9 bases and J by 5 bases, 4 bases remained unmatched. The specimen sequenced was PBMCs. The clonotype was recovered from a woman aged 45-65 years in good health and CMV-seropositive. This chain links TRBV5-1 with TRBJ1-6; 8 positions match TRBD1. The CDR3 loop reads CAKRQGNNSPLHF. The CDR3 coding sequence is TGCGCCAAACGACAGGGGAATAATTCACCCCTCCACTTT.